What follows are 5 T cell receptor beta chains derived from one specimen sequenced in a study of breast tumors, draining lymph nodes, adjacent tissues. TCRdb reprocessed the multiplex PCR reads via MiXCR and lists one record per CDR3 protein. The repertoire holds tens of thousands of distinct CDR3 sequences, with under 50% as singletons. Sequences were obtained from breast tumor tissue. The source is a female donor with breast cancer. Some clones in this sample may be carry-over from other donors' samples.

On this clonotype: This is likely a read error, given that the CDR3 carries no conserved phenylalanine or tryptophan at its end. The J gene is TRBJ2-2, the V gene TRBV18; TRBD1 aligns across 9 bases. Germline-derived CDR1 and CDR2 are KGHSH and LQKENI. This CDR3 region has 16 residues. CDR3 protein: CASPSTGGAGTGKLFL. CDR3 in DNA: TGTGCCAGCCCATCTACAGGGGGCGCCGGCACCGGGAAGCTGTTTCTT.

This clonotype was seen repeatedly, ten times or more. V is TRBV5-6 and J is TRBJ2-1; D remains ambiguous. CDR1 is SGHDT, CDR2 YYEEEE, per germline. V was clipped by 5 bases and J by 7 bases, with 10 bases between them. This CDR3 spans 12 amino acids. For the CDR3, the DNA is TGTGCCAGCAGTATGTTTGGGAATGAGCAGTTCTTC. It translates to CASSMFGNEQFF.

The sample holds many counts of this clonotype. This chain links TRBV7-3 with TRBJ2-6; no definite D call. CDR1 and CDR2 from the germline V gene are SGHTA and FQGTGA. The germline V and J ends were trimmed by 5 bases and 1 base, with 6 bases remaining between them. This CDR3 has 14 residues. CDR3 DNA sequence: TGTGCCAGCAGCGTCAAATCTGGGGCCAACGTCCTGACTTTC. Its protein is CASSVKSGANVLTF.

The chain carries TRBV5-1 and TRBJ2-2; possibly TRBD1 for D (6 bases). V lost 1 base and J 7 bases, leaving 14 bases between the germline ends. The CDR3 length is 15 residues. Germline CDR1 is SGHRS and CDR2 is YFSETQ. DNA of the CDR3: TGCGCCAGCAGCTTGATGACAGGACGAGTCGGGGAGCTGTTTTTT. This translates into CASSLMTGRVGELFF.

This clonotype was detected many times. The CDR3 region has the DNA TGTGCCAGCAGTGTAATCTATCAAGAGACCCAGTACTTC. Its protein product is CASSVIYQETQYF. This chain joins TRBV6-1 and TRBJ2-5; D gene unclear. Germline V gene lookup returns CDR1 MNHNS and CDR2 SASEGT. CDR3 length: 13 residues. V was clipped by 4 bases and J by 2 bases, with 8 bases between them.